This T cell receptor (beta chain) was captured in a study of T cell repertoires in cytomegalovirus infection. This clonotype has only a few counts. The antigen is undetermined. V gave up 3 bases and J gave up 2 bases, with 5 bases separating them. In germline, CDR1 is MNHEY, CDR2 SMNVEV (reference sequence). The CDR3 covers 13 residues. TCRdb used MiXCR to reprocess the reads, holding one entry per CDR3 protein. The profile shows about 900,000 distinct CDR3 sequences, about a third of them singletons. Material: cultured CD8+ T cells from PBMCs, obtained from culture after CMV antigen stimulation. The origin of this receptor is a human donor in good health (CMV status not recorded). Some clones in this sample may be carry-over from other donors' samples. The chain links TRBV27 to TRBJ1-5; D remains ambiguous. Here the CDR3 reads CASSFTRNQPQHF. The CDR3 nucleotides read TGTGCCAGCAGTTTTACGCGCAATCAGCCCCAGCATTTT.